Below, 31 T cell receptor beta chains from the same sample are listed, as sequenced in a study of cytomegalovirus exposure and HLA in healthy donors. Researchers ran the PCR with 60 Vbeta and 13 Jbeta primers. Clones were read by immunoSEQ multiplex PCR, and TCRdb kept only the in-frame ones, dropping some. This table has roughly 190,000 clones, around 78% appearing once. Sequencing was performed on PBMCs. All receptors derive from a woman aged 25 to 39 in good health and CMV-seropositive.

The chain couples TRBV4-3 to TRBJ1-2; perhaps TRBD1 as D (5 bases). V shed 0 bases and J shed 4 bases, with 12 bases lying between them. The CDR3 length is 15 residues. Per germline, CDR1 LGHNA and CDR2 YSLEER. CDR3 DNA sequence: TGCGCCAGCAGCCAAGATAGCCAGGGAGGCTATGGCTACACCTTC. It yields the protein CASSQDSQGGYGYTF.

CDR3 sequence (DNA): TGTGCCAGCTCACCCGCCGGGACAGGCGGCGCTAACTATGGCTACACCTTC. Translation: CASSPAGTGGANYGYTF. The chain is built from TRBV18 and TRBJ1-2; TRBD1 agrees at 8 bases. CDR3 length: 17 amino acids. Germline assignment: CDR1 KGHSH and CDR2 LQKENI. The V gene end was trimmed by 3 bases and the J gene end by 0 bases; junction bases not matched to a gene: 9.

The chain uses TRBV27 and TRBJ1-1; unclear D gene. Germline V gene lookup returns CDR1 MNHEY and CDR2 SMNVEV (reference sequence). Trimming removed 6 bases at V and 1 base at J, with 12 bases between. The CDR3 covers 14 residues. CDR3 sequence reads: CASRPSGGNTEAFF. In DNA form, the CDR3 reads TGTGCCAGCAGGCCTTCAGGAGGGAACACTGAAGCTTTCTTT.

In this sample, this clone turned up many times. CDR3 in DNA: TGTGCCAGTATCCCCGAGGGGAGGGGCTTCGCTGAAGCTTTCTTT. Translation: CASIPEGRGFAEAFF. This sequence joins TRBV19 and TRBJ1-1; perhaps TRBD1 as D (5 bases). Trimming left V 7 bases short and J 6 bases short, with 21 bases between. The CDR3 extends over 15 amino acids. Germline lookup yields CDR1 LNHDA and CDR2 SQIVND (reference sequence).

This CDR3 reads CASSGGQGSSYEQYF. The CDR3, as DNA: TGTGCCAGCAGCGGAGGACAGGGGAGCTCCTACGAGCAGTACTTC. The chain carries TRBV9 and TRBJ2-7, with 9 bases that match TRBD1. The trim removed 3 bases at V and 0 bases at J, leaving 4 bases unmatched. Per germline, CDR1 SGDLS and CDR2 YYNGEE. The CDR3 has 15 amino acids.

CDR3 in DNA: TGCAGCGTCACAACACCCCGCGTCGGGGGCTACACCTTC. It yields the protein CSVTTPRVGGYTF. V usage is TRBV29-1 and J usage is TRBJ1-2; D is uncertain. V was pared by 6 bases and J by 8 bases, with 19 bases between. The CDR3 is made up of 13 amino acids. Germline-derived CDR1 and CDR2 are SQVTM and ANQGSEA.

The V call is TRBV2, the J call TRBJ2-7, with a tentative D call TRBD1 (6 bases). Germline V gene data show CDR1 as SNHLY and CDR2 as FYNNEI. This CDR3 is built from 12 residues. V was cut by 8 bases and J by 2 bases, with 10 bases left in between. The CDR3 loop is CASGDIPYEQYF. The CDR3 coding sequence is TGTGCCAGCGGGGACATCCCCTACGAGCAGTACTTC.

V usage is TRBV6-5 and J usage is TRBJ1-1, with 9 bases fitting TRBD1. Germline V gene lookup returns CDR1 MNHEY and CDR2 SVGAGI. V shed 5 bases and J 5 bases; nucleotides not matched to a gene: 3. The CDR3 consists of 13 residues. This CDR3 is CASSADRGTEAFF. As DNA, the CDR3 is TGTGCCAGCAGTGCAGACAGGGGGACTGAAGCTTTCTTT.

CDR3 bases: TGCGCCAGCAGCATGGACAGGGGGTTGCGGAACACTGAAGCTTTCTTT. Translating gives CASSMDRGLRNTEAFF. The chain recombines TRBV5-1 with TRBJ1-1; the match to TRBD1 covers 10 bases. The length of the CDR3 is 16 residues. The V and J ends lost 4 bases and 1 base, in that order; junction bases with no gene match: 7. Germline values: CDR1 SGHRS, CDR2 YFSETQ.

This chain joins TRBV19 and TRBJ2-1, with 12 bases matching TRBD2. V dropped 7 bases and J dropped 9; count of bases not matched to a gene: 7. In germline, CDR1 is LNHDA, CDR2 SQIVND (reference sequence). The CDR3 has 14 residues. CDR3: CASTGLAGGAEQFF. The CDR3 bases are TGTGCCAGTACAGGGCTAGCGGGAGGGGCTGAGCAGTTCTTC.

This clone was found once. The V and J genes are TRBV7-2 and TRBJ2-1; 9 bases fit TRBD2. Germline V gene data show CDR1 as SGHTA and CDR2 as FQGNSA. This CDR3 contains 15 residues. V lost 2 bases, J lost 3 bases, and 2 bases stayed unmatched. In nucleotides, the CDR3 is TGTGCCAGCAGCTTAACTAGCGGGTTCTACAATGAGCAGTTCTTC. It yields the protein CASSLTSGFYNEQFF.

In this sample, this clone turned up a few times. The chain recombines TRBV29-1 with TRBJ1-4; D possibly corresponds to TRBD1 (5 bases). Germline values: CDR1 SQVTM, CDR2 ANQGSEA. The length of the CDR3 is 14 residues. Trimming left V 4 bases short and J 8 bases short, with 17 bases between. The CDR3 spells CSVAQNRFGEKLFF. Here the CDR3 DNA reads TGCAGCGTTGCTCAGAACAGGTTCGGCGAAAAACTGTTTTTT.

This clone was seen a few times. This chain uses TRBV4-1 with TRBJ2-3; unclear D gene. Between the trimmed V and J ends, which lost 0 bases and 2 bases, there was a span of 12 bases. The CDR3 is made up of 16 amino acids. CDR1 and CDR2 from the germline V gene are MGHRA and YSYEKL. The CDR3 DNA follows: TGCGCCAGCAGCCAAGAAAGCCAGGTCTTCACAGATACGCAGTATTTT. As protein: CASSQESQVFTDTQYF.

The chain uses TRBV6-1 and TRBJ1-1, with unresolved D. Trimming left V 3 bases short and J 1 base short, with 6 bases between. The germline gives CDR1 MNHNS, CDR2 SASEGT. This CDR3 is 13 amino acids long. The DNA for the CDR3 is TGTGCCAGCAGTGATGAGAGGAACACTGAAGCTTTCTTT. Translation gives CASSDERNTEAFF.

The rearrangement links TRBV4-2 to TRBJ1-2; no clear D. CDR3 length: 16 amino acids. The V and J ends lost 0 bases and 0 bases respectively, with 11 bases between them. CDR1 is LGHNA, CDR2 YNFKEQ, per germline. CDR3 sequence reads: CASSQDPTPSNYGYTF. For the CDR3, the DNA is TGTGCCAGCAGCCAAGATCCGACACCGTCTAACTATGGCTACACCTTC.

This clone was detected once. The J gene is TRBJ1-3, the V gene TRBV6-6; 11 bases are shared with TRBD1. V was pared by 3 bases and J by 4 bases, with 5 bases of the junction left unmatched. Germline assignment: CDR1 MNHNY and CDR2 SVGAGI (reference sequence). The CDR3 is 16 amino acids. The chain's CDR3 is CASSYGQGASGNTIYF. CDR3 nucleotide sequence: TGTGCCAGCAGTTATGGACAGGGGGCATCAGGAAACACCATATATTTT.

J is TRBJ2-3 and V is TRBV29-1, with TRBD2 identical over 12 bases. CDR3 length: 16 residues. Trimming cost V 3 bases and J 2 bases; bases outside gene matches: 6. Germline V CDR1 and CDR2: SQVTM, ANQGSEA. CDR3 sequence (DNA): TGCAGCGTTGATCCGACTAGCGGGGGAGTCACAGATACGCAGTATTTT. As protein: CSVDPTSGGVTDTQYF.

The gene calls are TRBV7-9 and TRBJ1-1; a weak D match, TRBD1 (6 bases). Germline CDR1 SEHNR, CDR2 FQNEAQ (reference sequence). V lost 2 bases and J 4 bases, leaving 14 bases between the germline ends. CDR3 length: 15 amino acids. CDR3 in DNA: TGTGCCAGCAGCTTAAGGCGGGGGCGGATCACTGAAGCTTTCTTT. Translated: CASSLRRGRITEAFF.

The V call is TRBV7-9, the J call TRBJ1-1; D not resolved. V was clipped by 2 bases and J by 0 bases, with 19 bases between them. The CDR3 totals 18 residues. Germline CDR1 reads SEHNR; CDR2 reads FQNEAQ (reference sequence). CDR3 sequence reads: CASSLFLSAGQLNTEAFF. Written as DNA, the CDR3 is TGTGCCAGCAGCTTATTTTTATCGGCAGGCCAATTGAACACTGAAGCTTTCTTT.

The chain carries TRBV5-4 and TRBJ2-7; 10 bases are a match to TRBD1. V dropped 2 bases and J dropped 6; count of bases not matched to a gene: 5. The CDR3 extends over 14 amino acids. The germline gives CDR1 SGHNT, CDR2 YYREEE (reference sequence). CDR3 in amino acids: CASSLRQGAREQYF. The CDR3 nucleotides are TGTGCCAGCAGCTTACGACAGGGGGCCCGCGAGCAGTACTTC.

The rearrangement links TRBV7-2 to TRBJ2-5; 8 bases agree with TRBD2. The CDR3 covers 16 residues. CDR1 is SGHTA and CDR2 is FQGNSA in the germline V gene. The ends lost 2 bases at V and 1 base at J; junction bases unmatched: 6. For the CDR3, the DNA is TGTGCCAGCAGCTTAAGTACGGGAGGGGGCCAAGAGACCCAGTACTTC. Protein sequence: CASSLSTGGGQETQYF.

The rearrangement links TRBV2 to TRBJ1-2; maybe TRBD1 (6 bases). In germline, CDR1 is SNHLY, CDR2 FYNNEI. V lost 5 bases, J lost 6 bases, and 13 bases lay in between. CDR3 length: 13 amino acids. The CDR3 is CASSYFEGDGYTF. CDR3 coding DNA: TGTGCCAGCAGTTATTTTGAGGGGGATGGCTACACCTTC.

A remark on this clone: One junction end does not reproduce the germline sequence, and a read error may be involved. The chain links TRBV2 to TRBJ1-6, with TRBD1 matching over 10 bases. Germline V lookup: CDR1 SNHLY, CDR2 FYNNEI. CDR3 length equals 14 residues. The CDR3: CASREETGGSPLHF. The CDR3 region has the DNA TGTGCCAGCAGGGAAGAGACAGGGGGCTCACCCCTCCACTTT. The variable domain in full, completed from reference TRBV2 and TRBJ1-6, reads EPEVTQTPSHQVTQMGQEVILRCVPISNHLYFYWYRQILGQKVEFLVSFYNNEISEKSEIFDDQFSVERPDGSNFTLKIRSTKLEDSAMYFCASREETGGSPLHFGNGTRLTVT.

The gene calls are TRBV15 and TRBJ1-4; D unclear. Germline loops: CDR1 LNHNV, CDR2 YYDKDF (reference sequence). Trimming shortened V by 0 bases and J by 5 bases, and 4 bases separated the two germline ends. This CDR3 comprises 13 residues. This chain's CDR3 is CATSRDRNEKLFF. The CDR3 bases are TGTGCCACCAGCAGAGATCGGAATGAAAAACTGTTTTTT.

This chain connects TRBV19 to TRBJ1-2; TRBD1 matches at 9 bases. The germline V gene encodes CDR1 LNHDA and CDR2 SQIVND (reference sequence). The CDR3 is made up of 14 amino acids. J was trimmed by 4 bases and V by 7 bases; bases with no gene match: 7. The CDR3 protein is CASNRQGVGYGYTF. The CDR3 DNA is TGTGCCAGTAACAGACAGGGGGTCGGCTATGGCTACACCTTC.

This clone was seen a single time. The chain is built from TRBV5-4 and TRBJ1-2; D might be TRBD1 (5 bases). V was shortened by 0 bases and J by 4 bases, with 19 bases between the two germline ends. The CDR3 contains 17 residues. Germline CDR1 is SGHNT and CDR2 is YYREEE (reference sequence). The CDR3 is CASSLGMRVGGLYGYTF. The CDR3 DNA follows: TGTGCCAGCAGCTTGGGGATGAGGGTCGGGGGACTCTATGGCTACACCTTC.

This clone was picked up one time. The chain combines TRBV4-1 with TRBJ2-7; D may be TRBD2 (6 bases). The CDR3 contains 16 residues. Germline V gene lookup returns CDR1 MGHRA and CDR2 YSYEKL. V was trimmed by 0 bases and J by 6 bases, leaving 18 bases between them. The CDR3 nucleotides read TGCGCCAGCAGCCAAGAATGGCGGGGAACATCCCTCGAGCAGTACTTC. It specifies CASSQEWRGTSLEQYF.

This clone was detected a few times. The genes are TRBV29-1 and TRBJ1-2; D may be TRBD1 (6 bases). CDR1 and CDR2 (germline): SQVTM, ANQGSEA. Trimming removed 6 bases from V and 4 bases from J, with 15 bases in between. The CDR3 runs to 13 residues. The CDR3 loop is CSVAQGRGYGYTF. The DNA of the CDR3 is TGCAGCGTCGCTCAGGGGCGCGGCTATGGCTACACCTTC. The full variable domain, with the rest looked up from reference TRBV29-1 and TRBJ1-2, is SAVISQKPSRDICQRGTSLTIQCQVDSQVTMMFWYRQQPGQSLTLIATANQGSEATYESGFVIDKFPISRPNLTFSTLTVSNMSPEDSSIYLCSVAQGRGYGYTFGSGTRLTVV.

The chain joins TRBV5-4 to TRBJ2-2; 8 bases fit TRBD1. The CDR3 is 15 amino acids. Germline loops: CDR1 SGHNT, CDR2 YYREEE (reference sequence). Germline trimming cut 4 bases from V and 5 bases from J; bases unmatched to any gene: 7. CDR3 nucleotide sequence: TGTGCCAGCAGCATCAGGGGGCGTCGGACCGGGGAGCTGTTTTTT. It specifies CASSIRGRRTGELFF. The entire variable domain, with the rest obtained from reference TRBV5-4 and TRBJ2-2, is as follows: ETGVTQSPTHLIKTRGQQVTLRCSSQSGHNTVSWYQQALGQGPQFIFQYYREEENGRGNFPPRFSGLQFPNYSSELNVNALELDDSALYLCASSIRGRRTGELFFGEGSRLTVL.

This chain connects TRBV5-5 to TRBJ1-2; D may be TRBD1 (5 bases). The germline gives CDR1 SGHKS, CDR2 YYEKEE (reference sequence). This CDR3 comprises 13 residues. Trimming took 4 bases from V and 4 from J, leaving 11 bases between them. The CDR3 bases are TGTGCCAGCAGCCCGACAGTTCCCTATGGCTACACCTTC. Translated: CASSPTVPYGYTF. The full variable domain, in which reference TRBV5-5 and TRBJ1-2 provide the parts outside the CDR3, is DAGVTQSPTHLIKTRGQQVTLRCSPISGHKSVSWYQQVLGQGPQFIFQYYEKEERGRGNFPDRFSARQFPNYSSELNVNALLLGDSALYLCASSPTVPYGYTFGSGTRLTVV.

The chain recombines TRBV18 with TRBJ2-7, with D possibly TRBD1 on 6 matching bases. Between the trimmed V and J ends, which lost 3 bases and 2 bases, there was a span of 11 bases. Germline lookup yields CDR1 KGHSH and CDR2 LQKENI. The CDR3 contains 14 residues. CDR3 loop: CASSPGQLTYEQYF. In DNA form, the CDR3 reads TGTGCCAGCTCACCTGGACAGCTAACCTACGAGCAGTACTTC.